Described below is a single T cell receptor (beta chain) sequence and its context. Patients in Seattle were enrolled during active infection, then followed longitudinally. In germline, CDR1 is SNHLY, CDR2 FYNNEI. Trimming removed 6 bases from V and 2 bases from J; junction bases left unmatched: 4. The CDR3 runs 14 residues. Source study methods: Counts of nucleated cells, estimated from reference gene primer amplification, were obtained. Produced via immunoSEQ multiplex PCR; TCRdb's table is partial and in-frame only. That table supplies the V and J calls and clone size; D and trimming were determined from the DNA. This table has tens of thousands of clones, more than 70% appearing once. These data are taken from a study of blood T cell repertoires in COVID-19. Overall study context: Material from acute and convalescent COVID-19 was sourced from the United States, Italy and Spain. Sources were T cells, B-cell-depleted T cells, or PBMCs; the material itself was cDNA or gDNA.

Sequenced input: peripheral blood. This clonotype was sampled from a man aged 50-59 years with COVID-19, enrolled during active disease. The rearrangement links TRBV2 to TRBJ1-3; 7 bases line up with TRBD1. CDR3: CASSDDRAGNTIYF. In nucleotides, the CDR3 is TGTGCCAGCAGCGATGACAGGGCTGGAAACACCATATATTTT.